Listed below are T cell receptor beta chains from one sample, sequenced in a study of blood T cell repertoires in COVID-19. Assay: immunoSEQ multiplex PCR; the TCRdb copy retains only in-frame clones and omits some. The sample records around 170,000 clones, about 88% being singletons. The sample taken for sequencing was peripheral blood. These receptors were obtained from a woman in her twenties or thirties with active or convalescent COVID-19. The CDR3 runs from the conserved cysteine through the conserved F or W. The listing skips clone size in some rows; elsewhere it reads once, few, many or a size class.

len: 16; abundance: NA; v_gene: TRBV4-1; CDR3aa: CASSQENRRANYGYTF
len: 20; abundance: NA; v_gene: TRBV10-2; CDR3aa: CASSESLPLRLAGRKNIQYF
len: 15; abundance: NA; v_gene: TRBV6-5; CDR3aa: CASSYQGAGTDTQYF
len: 11; abundance: NA; v_gene: TRBV20-1; CDR3aa: CSAPGPDIQYF
len: 15; abundance: NA; v_gene: TRBV10-3; CDR3aa: CAISRDSLLLYGYTF
len: 15; abundance: NA; v_gene: TRBV27; CDR3aa: CASRPNRILNYGYTF
len: 16; abundance: NA; v_gene: TRBV7-9; CDR3aa: CASSLYLAATNEKLFF
len: 15; abundance: NA; v_gene: TRBV6-1; CDR3aa: CASSETRDSLREQFF
len: 14; abundance: NA; v_gene: TRBV6-1; CDR3aa: CASSERGTGWGYTF
len: 15; abundance: NA; v_gene: TRBV21-1; CDR3aa: CASLYRECGGETQYF
len: 16; abundance: once; v_gene: TRBV11-2; CDR3aa: CASSLGLEQMNTEAFF
len: 14; abundance: NA; v_gene: TRBV10-3; CDR3aa: CASSSGGSYNEQFF
len: 14; abundance: NA; v_gene: TRBV28; CDR3aa: CASSNPRTGPEAFF
len: 16; abundance: NA; v_gene: TRBV7-6; CDR3aa: CASSGTTSGFPYEQYF
len: 15; abundance: NA; v_gene: TRBV7-9; CDR3aa: CASSRRSRASEKLFF
len: 15; abundance: few; v_gene: TRBV6-5; CDR3aa: CASSTYGTGPYEQYF
len: 19; abundance: NA; v_gene: TRBV30; CDR3aa: CASYEPGQVPNRLQETQYF
len: 15; abundance: NA; v_gene: TRBV27; CDR3aa: CASSLGGSGYNEQFF
len: 13; abundance: NA; v_gene: TRBV24-1; CDR3aa: CATSRDTYQPQHF
len: 16; abundance: once; v_gene: TRBV7-2; CDR3aa: CASSLVGAPGANVLTF
len: 14; abundance: few; v_gene: TRBV18; CDR3aa: CASSPQFRGAEAFF
len: 15; abundance: NA; v_gene: TRBV7-6; CDR3aa: CASSLVGGYKDTQYF
len: 15; abundance: NA; v_gene: TRBV4-1; CDR3aa: CASSQDPQGRYGYTF
len: 13; abundance: NA; v_gene: TRBV19; CDR3aa: CASSIGEGTEAFF
len: 16; abundance: NA; v_gene: TRBV19; CDR3aa: CASSQPWTSSYNEQFF
len: 15; abundance: NA; v_gene: TRBV11-3; CDR3aa: CASSSMTGASQPQHF
len: 18; abundance: NA; v_gene: TRBV11-2; CDR3aa: CASSLGPSGSGGRYEQYF
len: 13; abundance: once; v_gene: TRBV30; CDR3aa: CAYPSGYGYGYTF
len: 17; abundance: NA; v_gene: TRBV3-1/TRBV3-2; CDR3aa: CASSLTGTAAPGDGYTF
len: 14; abundance: NA; v_gene: TRBV6-5; CDR3aa: CASRPSGGAQTQYF
len: 13; abundance: NA; v_gene: TRBV19; CDR3aa: CASSRQTNTEAFF
len: 12; abundance: NA; v_gene: TRBV7-9; CDR3aa: CASSTGGGEQFF
len: 14; abundance: NA; v_gene: TRBV6-5; CDR3aa: CASSYRDSEDTQYF
len: 16; abundance: NA; v_gene: TRBV27; CDR3aa: CASSRMLQASGDTQYF
len: 19; abundance: NA; v_gene: TRBV3-1/TRBV3-2; CDR3aa: CASSQKQGASPPGANVLTF
len: 16; abundance: NA; v_gene: TRBV6-6; CDR3aa: CASRGTVSDSGNTIYF
len: 14; abundance: few; v_gene: TRBV25-1; CDR3aa: CASIPGGVSSEAFF
len: 17; abundance: NA; v_gene: TRBV6-6; CDR3aa: CASSPPRTSANQETQYF
len: 15; abundance: NA; v_gene: TRBV10-2; CDR3aa: CASSVAATGTGGYTF
len: 16; abundance: NA; v_gene: TRBV19; CDR3aa: CASSIVGSGNQETQYF
len: 14; abundance: NA; v_gene: TRBV14; CDR3aa: CASSRSRGFYEQYF
len: 13; abundance: NA; v_gene: TRBV14; CDR3aa: CASSQGSIRRAFF
len: 17; abundance: NA; v_gene: TRBV4-1; CDR3aa: CASSSRPLGLAGNTIYF
len: 13; abundance: NA; v_gene: TRBV29-1; CDR3aa: CSGEGQLNTEAFF
len: 18; abundance: NA; v_gene: TRBV11-2; CDR3aa: CASSLVGRTGGPSDGYTF
len: 17; abundance: NA; v_gene: TRBV28; CDR3aa: CASSLGLAGTSTDTQYF
len: 14; abundance: NA; v_gene: TRBV28; CDR3aa: CASSLELNTGELFF
len: 16; abundance: NA; v_gene: TRBV6-5; CDR3aa: CASSYSIRGSHTEAFF
len: 14; abundance: NA; v_gene: TRBV28; CDR3aa: CASSYKLYQETQYF
len: 13; abundance: few; v_gene: TRBV27; CDR3aa: CASAMAVSYGYTF
len: 12; abundance: NA; v_gene: TRBV5-4; CDR3aa: CASSQAGNIQYF
len: 15; abundance: NA; v_gene: TRBV11-2; CDR3aa: CASSLNRDRGYIQYF
len: 15; abundance: NA; v_gene: TRBV7-6; CDR3aa: CASSLESGSNQPQHF
len: 14; abundance: NA; v_gene: TRBV7-9; CDR3aa: CASQSPGSSYEQYF
len: 15; abundance: NA; v_gene: TRBV6-5; CDR3aa: CASKVRDSRTGELFF